This record concerns one T cell receptor beta chain sequence. This record comes from a study of control samples from healthy donors and cancer patients. From germline, CDR1 is MNHEY and CDR2 SVGEGT. The CDR3 is 14 residues long. V was clipped by 6 bases and J by 3 bases, with 14 bases between them. Clones were sequenced by immunoSEQ multiplex PCR, and TCRdb holds only the in-frame ones, with some missing. Among 55,000 to 65,000 clones listed, about 87% were seen once. The chain couples TRBV6-2 or TRBV6-3 to TRBJ1-2; TRBD1 might be the D (5 bases). The receptor's source is a woman aged 60-70 years with lung cancer. The sample comprised PBMCs. CDR3: CASSWGEAYYGYTF. Written as DNA, the CDR3 is TGTGCCAGCAGCTGGGGGGAGGCCTACTATGGCTACACCTTC.